A single sample is the source of the 20 T cell receptor beta chains below, sequenced in a study of identical twins. TCRdb called the 5' RACE reads again in MiXCR, with one record for every CDR3 protein. Found here are some 500,000 distinct CDR3 sequences, roughly 9.9% of them singletons; the top ten hold roughly 3%. Separately, the same data were catalogued under a study of yellow fever vaccine responses in identical twins.

The material sequenced was PBMCs. The receptors come from a woman between 18 and 29 years old in good health.

This clonotype has a handful of counts. The rearrangement links TRBV6-6 to TRBJ2-4; D is unclear. Trimming took off 10 bases at V and 4 bases at J, with 8 bases between the two ends. The CDR3 covers 11 residues. Germline V gene sequence: CDR1 MNHNY, CDR2 SVGAGI (reference sequence). As DNA, the CDR3 is TGTGCCACCGGCAATAAAAACATTCAGTACTTC. Translated: CATGNKNIQYF.

This clonotype was seen more than once but under ten times. The chain combines TRBV20-1 with TRBJ2-6, with 8 positions matching TRBD2. The germline gives CDR1 DFQATT, CDR2 SNEGSKA (reference sequence). Trimming took 1 base from V and 0 from J; bases not matched to a gene: 8. There are 18 residues in the CDR3. The CDR3 nucleotides read TGCAGTGCTAGAGTAATAGCGGGAACCATCTCTGGGGCCAACGTCCTGACTTTC. This gives the protein CSARVIAGTISGANVLTF.

The V and J genes are TRBV12-3 or TRBV12-4 and TRBJ1-6; D is ambiguous. The V end was cut by 4 bases, the J end by 9 bases, with 10 bases between. The CDR3 loop spans 13 amino acids. The CDR3 DNA reads as TGTGCCAGCAGTTCCATAAAGGGTTCACCCCTCCACTTT. It is translated as CASSSIKGSPLHF.

The chain joins TRBV6-1 to TRBJ2-5; perhaps TRBD2 as D (7 bases). The length of the CDR3 is 15 residues. Germline V gene data show CDR1 as MNHNS and CDR2 as SASEGT. V lost 7 bases and J lost 3, with 18 bases in between. CDR3 in amino acids: CASILGLGGEETQYF. CDR3 nucleotides: TGTGCCAGCATCCTGGGTTTAGGGGGGGAAGAGACCCAGTACTTC.

This clonotype was seen at least ten times. The chain is built from TRBV11-2 and TRBJ1-6; D gene uncertain. Germline CDR1 reads SGHAT; CDR2 reads FQNNGV. V was clipped by 4 bases and J by 10 bases, with 5 bases between them. CDR3 length: 11 residues. CDR3 in amino acids: CASSSGSPLHF. CDR3 in DNA: TGTGCCAGCAGCTCCGGATCACCCCTCCACTTT. The full variable domain, in which reference TRBV11-2 and TRBJ1-6 provide the parts outside the CDR3, is EAGVAQSPRYKIIEKRQSVAFWCNPISGHATLYWYQQILGQGPKLLIQFQNNGVVDDSQLPKDRFSAERLKGVDSTLKIQPAKLEDSAVYLCASSSGSPLHFGNGTRLTVT.

CDR3 region: CASSLRTSGRKNIQYF. In DNA, the CDR3 is TGTGCCAGCAGTTTAAGGACTAGCGGGAGAAAAAACATTCAGTACTTC. The chain joins TRBV12-3 or TRBV12-4 to TRBJ2-4; 13 bases map to TRBD2. Trimming at V came to 2 bases and at J to 4 bases, leaving 2 bases not matched to a gene. This CDR3 has 16 amino acids.

Turning to this clonotype: Germline and junction disagree at one end, which may indicate a read error. This chain connects TRBV7-7 to TRBJ2-6; the match to TRBD2 covers 8 bases. Germline lookup yields CDR1 SSHAT and CDR2 FNYEAQ (reference sequence). CDR3 length equals 18 residues. The CDR3 bases are TGTGCTAGCAGCCCCGGGTACGGGGGGGCCGCTGGGGCCAACGTCCTGACTTTC. As protein: CASSPGYGGAAGANVLTF.

A remark on this clonotype: This may be a read error: a much more frequent sequence differs by one nucleotide. This sequence joins TRBV20-1 and TRBJ2-1; tentative D call: TRBD1 (5 bases). Germline CDR1 DFQATT, CDR2 SNEGSKA (reference sequence). This CDR3 spans 13 amino acids. The CDR3 nucleotides are TGCATTGCTAGGGGCAGGGCCTACAATGAGCAGTTCTTC. It encodes CIARGRAYNEQFF.

The chain is built from TRBV6-5 and TRBJ1-2; the match to TRBD1 covers 7 bases. Losses at the gene ends were 6 bases for V and 5 bases for J; bases not matched to a gene: 0. CDR3 size: 11 residues. In germline, CDR1 is MNHEY, CDR2 SVGAGI. Here the CDR3 reads CASRTGYGYTF. The CDR3 DNA is TGTGCCAGCAGGACAGGGTATGGCTACACCTTC.

The chain is built from TRBV11-2 and TRBJ2-3, with 7 bases identical to TRBD2. The CDR3 contains 16 residues. J gave up 5 bases and V 2 bases, and 10 bases lay outside the gene matches. Germline CDR1 is SGHAT and CDR2 is FQNNGV. CDR3 region: CASSLLRGRAGDTQYF. As DNA, the CDR3 is TGTGCCAGCAGCTTATTGCGCGGGAGAGCGGGAGATACGCAGTATTTT.

This clonotype appeared a few times. The rearrangement uses TRBV7-3 and TRBJ1-1; D gene ambiguous. The germline V gene encodes CDR1 SGHTA and CDR2 FQGTGA. The CDR3 extends over 13 amino acids. Trimming shortened V by 5 bases and J by 3 bases, and 10 bases separated the two germline ends. DNA for the CDR3: TGTGCCAGCAGCGCATCTGGGGACACTGAAGCTTTCTTT. Its translation: CASSASGDTEAFF.

This clonotype was seen only a few times. The chain recombines TRBV7-2 with TRBJ2-3; perhaps TRBD1 as D (5 bases). CDR1 SGHTA and CDR2 FQGNSA come from the germline V gene. The CDR3 sequence is 12 residues long. V was trimmed by 3 bases and J by 6 bases, leaving 7 bases between them. CDR3 DNA sequence: TGTGCCAGCAGCTTTAGACAGGATACGCAGTATTTT. Encoded protein: CASSFRQDTQYF.

This clonotype has more than one count but fewer than ten. This chain uses TRBV14 with TRBJ2-7; TRBD1 matches 7 bases. Germline values: CDR1 SGHDN, CDR2 FVKESK. The CDR3 runs to 15 residues. The J segment lost 3 bases and the V segment lost 2 bases, leaving 7 bases of the junction unmatched. CDR3: CASSQTGAIIYEQYF. The CDR3 region has the DNA TGTGCCAGCAGCCAAACAGGGGCTATCATCTACGAGCAGTACTTC.

V is TRBV6-6 and J is TRBJ2-1; no definite D call. Trimming cost V 2 bases and J 4 bases, with 3 bases left between them. This CDR3 has 12 amino acids. Germline V gives CDR1 MNHNY, CDR2 SVGAGI (reference sequence). The CDR3 spells CASSYQYNEQFF. The CDR3 coding sequence is TGTGCCAGCAGTTACCAGTACAATGAGCAGTTCTTC.

This clonotype has ten or more counts. The V call is TRBV7-8, the J call TRBJ2-7; D unresolved. The germline CDR1 and CDR2 sequences are SGHVS and FQNEAQ. Trimming pared 5 bases from V and 4 bases from J, leaving 12 bases between. The CDR3 runs 13 residues. CDR3 sequence: CASSPSGVYEQYF. CDR3 nucleotide sequence: TGTGCCAGCAGCCCATCAGGAGTATACGAGCAGTACTTC. Together with reference TRBV7-8 and TRBJ2-7, the CDR3 gives the full variable domain: GAGVSQSPRYKVAKRGQDVALRCDPISGHVSLFWYQQALGQGPEFLTYFQNEAQLDKSGLPSDRFFAERPEGSVSTLKIQRTQQEDSAVYLCASSPSGVYEQYFGPGTRLTVT.

In its sample, this clonotype was seen many times. This chain joins TRBV10-3 and TRBJ2-1; D is ambiguous. The CDR3 spans 15 residues. Trimming stripped 2 bases from V and 8 bases from J, with 16 bases between. Germline assignment: CDR1 ENHRY and CDR2 SYGVKD. CDR3 coding DNA: TGTGCCATCAGTGAGGGCACTCCTGGCGGCGATGAGCAGTTCTTC. Residues: CAISEGTPGGDEQFF.

This rearrangement joins TRBV27 to TRBJ1-5, with D hard to call. The CDR3 extends over 12 amino acids. Germline-derived CDR1 and CDR2 are MNHEY and SMNVEV (reference sequence). The ends were cut back, 5 bases at V and 7 bases at J, with 9 bases in the middle. CDR3 residues: CASSPHGQPQHF. CDR3 nucleotides: TGTGCCAGCAGTCCCCACGGCCAGCCCCAGCATTTT.

V usage is TRBV14 and J usage is TRBJ1-4; no firm D call. Germline V CDR1 and CDR2: SGHDN, FVKESK. The V gene lost 0 bases and the J gene lost 14 bases, with 16 bases spanning the gap. The CDR3 loop spans 14 amino acids. In DNA, the CDR3 is TGTGCCAGCAGCCAAGATCGGGTGGTAGGAGGTCTGTTTTTT. Translating gives CASSQDRVVGGLFF.

This clonotype has only a few counts. The rearrangement joins TRBV25-1 to TRBJ2-5; D uncertain. Trimming took off 1 base at V and 5 bases at J, with 11 bases between the two ends. The CDR3 spans 14 residues. CDR1 and CDR2 from the germline V gene are MGHDK and SYGVNS. CDR3 coding DNA: TGTGCCAGCAGTGAATTTATAGCTGGGGAGACCCAGTACTTC. Encoded protein: CASSEFIAGETQYF.

There are a few counts of this clonotype. The gene calls are TRBV7-8 and TRBJ2-7; D may be TRBD2 (5 bases). CDR3 length: 13 amino acids. From germline, CDR1 is SGHVS and CDR2 FQNEAQ. Trimming stripped 3 bases from V and 2 bases from J, with 8 bases between. The CDR3 coding sequence is TGTGCCAGCAGCTTTCACGGGGCCTACGAGCAGTACTTC. It is translated as CASSFHGAYEQYF.